These 22 T cell receptor beta chains were sequenced from one sample in a study of cytomegalovirus exposure and HLA in healthy donors. PCR employed 60 Vbeta and 13 Jbeta primers. Produced via immunoSEQ multiplex PCR; TCRdb's table is partial and in-frame only. The data contain 100,000 to 150,000 clones, about 80% of them singletons. The sample was PBMCs. These receptors were obtained from a woman in her forties or fifties in good health and CMV-seronegative.

This chain links TRBV4-3 with TRBJ1-2, with TRBD1 matching over 11 bases. The germline CDR1 and CDR2 sequences are LGHNA and YSLEER. CDR3 size: 16 residues. The junction had 8 bases not matched to a gene; V was cut back by 3 bases and J by 5 bases. The CDR3 loop reads CASSHAGQGAGYGYTF. The CDR3 bases are TGCGCCAGCAGCCATGCAGGACAGGGGGCCGGGTATGGCTACACCTTC.

The V call is TRBV29-1, the J call TRBJ2-5; tentatively, D is TRBD1 (5 bases). The J call may not be correct, given that the DNA end is closer to TRBJ2-7. CDR1 SQVTM and CDR2 ANQGSEA come from the germline V gene. The CDR3 totals 14 residues. CDR3 protein: CSVTTEKSSYEQYF. CDR3 sequence (DNA): TGCAGCGTTACGACAGAGAAGAGCTCCTACGAGCAGTACTTC.

The chain combines TRBV5-6 with TRBJ2-5; TRBD1 matches at 8 bases. The CDR3 runs 16 residues. Germline CDR1 is SGHDT and CDR2 is YYEEEE. V shed 2 bases, J shed 1 base, and the junction held 7 bases outside the gene matches. The CDR3 nucleotides are TGTGCCAGCAGCTTTGATGCAGGGGGCAGCCAAGAGACCCAGTACTTC. Its translation: CASSFDAGGSQETQYF.

This clone was picked up a small number of times. CDR3 sequence reads: CASSLAVLLGGSGNTIYF. Written as DNA, the CDR3 is TGTGCCAGCAGCTTAGCGGTATTATTAGGAGGCTCTGGAAACACCATATATTTT. This chain connects TRBV7-9 to TRBJ1-3; D is unclear. CDR1 and CDR2 (germline): SEHNR, FQNEAQ (reference sequence). This CDR3 comprises 18 residues. The V end was cut by 0 bases, the J end by 0 bases, with 15 bases between.

The chain has TRBV5-1 and TRBJ2-3; D perhaps matches TRBD1 (6 bases). The CDR3 sequence is 15 residues long. CDR1 is SGHRS, CDR2 YFSETQ, per germline. The V and J ends lost 6 bases and 0 bases respectively, with 14 bases between them. The CDR3 is CASTSAGTSTDTQYF. The CDR3 nucleotides read TGCGCCAGCACTTCGGCCGGGACAAGCACAGATACGCAGTATTTT.

The chain joins TRBV5-4 to TRBJ2-2; the match to TRBD1 covers 12 bases. The ends lost 4 bases at V and 6 bases at J; junction bases unmatched: 10. The CDR3 consists of 17 residues. Germline lookup yields CDR1 SGHNT and CDR2 YYREEE (reference sequence). CDR3 DNA sequence: TGTGCCAGCAGCCCAGGGACAGGGGGCGGGATCCCCGGGGAGCTGTTTTTT. Protein: CASSPGTGGGIPGELFF.

The rearrangement joins TRBV27 to TRBJ1-2; a possible D gene is TRBD1 (6 bases). The CDR3 length is 14 residues. V was shortened by 2 bases and J by 3 bases, with 10 bases between the two germline ends. Germline-derived CDR1 and CDR2 are MNHEY and SMNVEV (reference sequence). The CDR3, as DNA: TGTGCCAGCAGTTTAAGGACAGACGACTATGGCTACACCTTC. Its translation is CASSLRTDDYGYTF.

This chain uses TRBV7-2 with TRBJ2-2; D is uncertain. The CDR3 has 13 residues. Trimming took off 4 bases at V and 0 bases at J, with 3 bases between the two ends. Germline-derived CDR1 and CDR2 are SGHTA and FQGNSA. CDR3 coding DNA: TGTGCCAGCAGCTCTCCGAACACCGGGGAGCTGTTTTTT. Protein: CASSSPNTGELFF. Drawing the rest from reference TRBV7-2 and TRBJ2-2, the complete variable domain is GAGVSQSPSNKVTEKGKDVELRCDPISGHTALYWYRQSLGQGLEFLIYFQGNSAPDKSGLPSDRFSAERTGGSVSTLTIQRTQQEDSAVYLCASSSPNTGELFFGEGSRLTVL.

The chain couples TRBV7-8 to TRBJ2-4; TRBD2 aligns across 14 bases. Germline V lookup: CDR1 SGHVS, CDR2 FQNEAQ. Trimming at V came to 1 base and at J to 1 base, leaving 12 bases not matched to a gene. The CDR3 is 21 residues long. In DNA form, the CDR3 reads TGTGCCAGCAGCTTAGGGGGACTAGCGGGAGTATCGGTTGGGGCCAAAAACATTCAGTACTTC. It codes for CASSLGGLAGVSVGAKNIQYF.

This rearrangement joins TRBV29-1 to TRBJ1-1, with D uncertain. V dropped 6 bases and J dropped 1 base, with 15 bases sitting between them. The CDR3 extends over 14 amino acids. Germline V lookup: CDR1 SQVTM, CDR2 ANQGSEA. The CDR3 nucleotides are TGCAGCGTCAAAAGATCGACACGGAACACTGAAGCTTTCTTT. This encodes CSVKRSTRNTEAFF.

This clone has a handful of counts. This sequence joins TRBV4-2 and TRBJ1-5; possibly TRBD1 for D (5 bases). Per the germline V gene, CDR1 is LGHNA and CDR2 is YNFKEQ. V was shortened by 1 base and J by 1 base, with 11 bases between the two germline ends. The CDR3 is 16 residues long. The CDR3 loop is CASSQVGGTSNQPQHF. The CDR3 DNA reads as TGTGCCAGCAGCCAAGTTGGGGGGACGAGCAATCAGCCCCAGCATTTT.

This clone turned up a few times. The rearrangement links TRBV6-4 to TRBJ2-3; 7 bases are a match to TRBD1. This CDR3 spans 16 amino acids. Trimming at V came to 3 bases and at J to 1 base, leaving 7 bases not matched to a gene. CDR1 and CDR2 from the germline V gene are MRHNA and SNTAGT. CDR3 in DNA: TGTGCCAGCAGTGAAGAGGGGGCATCCGGCACAGATACGCAGTATTTT. This codes for CASSEEGASGTDTQYF.

The chain is built from TRBV2 and TRBJ1-1, with unresolved D. Germline CDR1 SNHLY, CDR2 FYNNEI. V lost 7 bases, J lost 1 base, and 13 bases lay in between. The CDR3 consists of 14 residues. The CDR3 loop is CASTPIRQNTEAFF. The CDR3 bases are TGTGCCAGCACCCCCATCAGGCAGAACACTGAAGCTTTCTTT.

V and J are TRBV7-8 and TRBJ2-5; the D is unclear. Germline assignment: CDR1 SGHVS and CDR2 FQNEAQ. This CDR3 has 13 amino acids. Trimming shortened V by 6 bases and J by 0 bases, and 8 bases separated the two germline ends. CDR3 protein: CASRPLYQETQYF. The CDR3 DNA sequence: TGTGCCAGCAGGCCACTGTACCAAGAGACCCAGTACTTC.

The V gene is TRBV5-1, the J gene TRBJ2-5; 11 positions agree with TRBD2. This CDR3 has 16 amino acids. Unmatched junction bases numbered 2, after V lost 0 bases and J lost 1 base. Germline CDR1 is SGHRS and CDR2 is YFSETQ. Here the CDR3 DNA reads TGCGCCAGCAGCTTGGCGCTAGCGGGAGGCCAAGAGACCCAGTACTTC. Protein product: CASSLALAGGQETQYF.

This CDR3 is CASSVEAGGPETQYF. In nucleotides, the CDR3 is TGTGCCAGCAGCGTAGAAGCGGGAGGGCCTGAGACCCAGTACTTC. The chain has TRBV9 and TRBJ2-5; the match to TRBD2 covers 10 bases. The CDR3 length is 15 residues. The germline V gene has CDR1 SGDLS and CDR2 YYNGEE. V was clipped by 0 bases and J by 5 bases; unmatched bases: 4.

V usage is TRBV19 and J usage is TRBJ2-2; D possibly corresponds to TRBD2 (6 bases). The CDR3 runs to 15 residues. V lost 1 base to trimming and J lost 3 bases, with 9 bases between them. CDR1 is LNHDA, CDR2 SQIVND, per germline (reference sequence). CDR3: CASSIGGEDTGELFF. DNA for the CDR3: TGTGCCAGTAGTATAGGGGGGGAAGACACCGGGGAGCTGTTTTTT.

The CDR3 sequence is CASSPDSKAGGPVITGELFF. In DNA form, the CDR3 reads TGTGCCAGCAGCCCGGACTCGAAGGCGGGAGGGCCGGTCATCACCGGGGAGCTGTTTTTT. V is TRBV7-3 and J is TRBJ2-2; 9 bases line up with TRBD2. The V and J ends lost 5 bases and 4 bases, in that order; junction bases with no gene match: 20. Germline-derived CDR1 and CDR2 are SGHTA and FQGTGA. The CDR3 is 20 residues long.

Concerning this clone itself: A read error may account for a junction end that differs from germline. The CDR3 here is CASGSPQGYNGQFF. CDR3 DNA: TGTGCTAGTGGTTCCCCTCAGGGATACAATGGGCAGTTCTTC. V and J are TRBV12-5 and TRBJ2-1; tentatively, D is TRBD1 (5 bases). From germline, CDR1 is LGHNT and CDR2 FRNRAP. The CDR3 runs 14 residues.

The genes are TRBV18 and TRBJ2-3; a possible D gene is TRBD2 (5 bases). The germline V gene has CDR1 KGHSH and CDR2 LQKENI. The CDR3 length is 13 residues. The germline V and J ends were trimmed by 1 base and 5 bases, with 7 bases remaining between them. The CDR3 nucleotides are TGTGCCAGCTCACCACAACGGGGAGATACGCAGTATTTT. Encoded protein: CASSPQRGDTQYF.

This chain connects TRBV5-1 to TRBJ2-3; 10 bases fit TRBD2. V dropped 6 bases and J dropped 4; count of bases not matched to a gene: 5. The germline V gene encodes CDR1 SGHRS and CDR2 YFSETQ. The CDR3 covers 14 residues. CDR3 protein: CASTMTSGSDTQYF. CDR3 nucleotide sequence: TGCGCCAGCACCATGACTAGCGGGTCAGATACGCAGTATTTT. Full variable domain (rest looked up from reference TRBV5-1 and TRBJ2-3): KAGVTQTPRYLIKTRGQQVTLSCSPISGHRSVSWYQQTPGQGLQFLFEYFSETQRNKGNFPGRFSGRQFSNSRSEMNVSTLELGDSALYLCASTMTSGSDTQYFGPGTRLTVL.

The chain links TRBV9 to TRBJ2-1; 8 bases match TRBD1. Germline CDR1 reads SGDLS; CDR2 reads YYNGEE. V shed 0 bases, J shed 0 bases, and the junction held 23 bases outside the gene matches. The length of the CDR3 is 23 residues. CDR3 sequence: CASSVAGTGQLELRRSSYNEQFF. In DNA, the CDR3 is TGTGCCAGCAGCGTAGCAGGGACAGGACAACTGGAACTGAGAAGGAGCTCCTACAATGAGCAGTTCTTC.